This T cell receptor beta chain was profiled in a study of T cells in Graves' hyperthyroidism and ophthalmopathy. This CDR3 region has 14 residues. CDR1 and CDR2 (germline): SGHNT, YYREEE (reference sequence). Trimming removed 4 bases from V and 2 bases from J; junction bases left unmatched: 4. The blood was taken when hyperthyroidism was first diagnosed, before any ophthalmopathy symptoms showed up. Researchers amplified the TCR beta CDR3 regions from RNA transcripts. The TCR CDR3 was amplified in a first-round RT-PCR using the HTBI primer set. TCRdb used MiXCR to reprocess the multiplex PCR reads, holding one entry per CDR3 protein. The sample lists some 250,000 distinct CDR3 sequences, just over 14% seen once, with about an eighth in the top ten. In this sample, this clonotype turned up many times.

The specimen was blood. This receptor was obtained from a woman aged 35 to 49 with Graves' hyperthyroidism that later progressed to Graves' ophthalmopathy. The V and J genes are TRBV5-4 and TRBJ1-2; 8 bases line up with TRBD1. In DNA, the CDR3 is TGTGCCAGCAGCGGGGGACAGGCCAACTATGGCTACACCTTC. Translating gives CASSGGQANYGYTF.